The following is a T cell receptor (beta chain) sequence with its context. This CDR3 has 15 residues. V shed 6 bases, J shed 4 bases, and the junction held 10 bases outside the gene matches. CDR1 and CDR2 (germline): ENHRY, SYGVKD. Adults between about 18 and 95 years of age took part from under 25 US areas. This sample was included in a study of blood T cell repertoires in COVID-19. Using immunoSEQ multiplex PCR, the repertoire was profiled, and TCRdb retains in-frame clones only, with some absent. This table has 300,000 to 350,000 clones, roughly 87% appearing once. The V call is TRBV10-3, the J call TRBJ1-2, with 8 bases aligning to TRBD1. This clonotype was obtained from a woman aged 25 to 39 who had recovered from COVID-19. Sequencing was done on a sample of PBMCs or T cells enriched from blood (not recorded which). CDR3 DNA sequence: TGTGCCATCAGGCAGACAGGGGTTGGACTCTATGGCTACACCTTC. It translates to CAIRQTGVGLYGYTF.